The rows below give T cell receptor beta chains drawn from one sample of a study of cytomegalovirus exposure and HLA in healthy donors. Assay: immunoSEQ multiplex PCR; the TCRdb copy retains only in-frame clones and omits some. The sample has some 120,000 clones; 89% are singletons. Sequencing input: PBMCs. The receptors come from a woman younger than 30 in good health and CMV-seronegative. Both conserved end residues are part of each CDR3. The D gene is left open where the match is weak. Some rows have no size entry. The others give once, few or many, or a class for an expanded clone.

abundance: -; d_gene: -; j_gene: TRBJ1-1; v_gene: TRBV18; CDR3aa: CASSPQGYTEAFF; CDR3nt: TGTGCCAGCTCACCTCAGGGCTACACTGAAGCTTTCTTT
abundance: once; d_gene: -; j_gene: TRBJ1-2; v_gene: TRBV28; CDR3aa: CASSWRVTGDDGYTF; CDR3nt: TGTGCCAGCAGTTGGCGGGTAACCGGAGACGATGGCTACACCTTC
abundance: -; d_gene: -; j_gene: TRBJ1-1; v_gene: TRBV18; CDR3aa: CASSPRLQDPYTEAFF; CDR3nt: TGTGCCAGCTCACCGCGATTACAGGACCCCTACACTGAAGCTTTCTTT
abundance: -; d_gene: -; j_gene: TRBJ2-2; v_gene: TRBV5-8; CDR3aa: CASSLILASNSGELFF; CDR3nt: TGTGCCAGCAGCTTGATTTTAGCTAGTAATTCCGGGGAGCTGTTTTTT
abundance: -; d_gene: -; j_gene: TRBJ1-4; v_gene: TRBV15; CDR3aa: CATQPGSNEKLFF; CDR3nt: TGTGCCACCCAACCGGGAAGCAATGAAAAACTGTTTTTT
abundance: -; d_gene: -; j_gene: TRBJ1-6; v_gene: TRBV28; CDR3aa: CASSLWGSSYNSPLHF; CDR3nt: TGTGCCAGCAGTTTATGGGGGAGCTCCTATAATTCACCCCTCCACTTT
abundance: -; d_gene: -; j_gene: TRBJ2-1; v_gene: TRBV6-5; CDR3aa: CASSSRTGYNEQFF; CDR3nt: TGTGCCAGCAGTTCGCGGACTGGCTACAATGAGCAGTTCTTC
abundance: -; d_gene: -; j_gene: TRBJ2-7; v_gene: TRBV10-3; CDR3aa: CAISAGSYEQYF; CDR3nt: TGTGCCATCAGTGCGGGGTCCTACGAGCAGTACTTC
abundance: -; d_gene: -; j_gene: TRBJ2-3; v_gene: TRBV27; CDR3aa: CASRQAGATDTQYF; CDR3nt: TGTGCCAGCAGGCAGGCGGGGGCCACAGATACGCAGTATTTT
abundance: -; d_gene: TRBD2; j_gene: TRBJ2-3; v_gene: TRBV30; CDR3aa: CAWTASGTDTQYF; CDR3nt: TGTGCCTGGACGGCTAGCGGGACTGATACGCAGTATTTT
abundance: -; d_gene: TRBD1; j_gene: TRBJ2-2; v_gene: TRBV4-1; CDR3aa: CASSHTGGDLIGELFF; CDR3nt: TGCGCCAGCAGCCACACAGGGGGCGATTTAATCGGGGAGCTGTTTTTT
abundance: once; d_gene: -; j_gene: TRBJ1-3; v_gene: TRBV30; CDR3aa: CAWSVLSPGAGSSGNTIYF; CDR3nt: TGTGCCTGGAGTGTACTTTCCCCCGGGGCGGGGAGCTCTGGAAACACCATATATTTT
abundance: -; d_gene: -; j_gene: TRBJ1-1; v_gene: TRBV6-5; CDR3aa: CASSHGQIEAFF; CDR3nt: TGTGCCAGCAGTCACGGACAGATTGAAGCTTTCTTT
abundance: -; d_gene: -; j_gene: TRBJ1-2; v_gene: TRBV19; CDR3aa: CASSIAGEGNYGYTF; CDR3nt: TGTGCCAGTAGTATCGCAGGGGAGGGAAACTATGGCTACACCTTC
abundance: -; d_gene: TRBD2; j_gene: TRBJ2-1; v_gene: TRBV4-1; CDR3aa: CASSQDLSSGRDEQFF; CDR3nt: TGCGCCAGCAGCCAAGATTTATCTAGCGGGAGGGATGAGCAGTTCTTC
abundance: -; d_gene: -; j_gene: TRBJ1-1; v_gene: TRBV2; CDR3aa: CASREGAEAFF; CDR3nt: TGTGCCAGCAGGGAGGGAGCTGAAGCTTTCTTT
abundance: -; d_gene: TRBD2; j_gene: TRBJ2-1; v_gene: TRBV5-4; CDR3aa: CASSLTSGEGGNEQFF; CDR3nt: TGTGCCAGCAGCTTGACTAGCGGGGAAGGGGGCAATGAGCAGTTCTTC
abundance: -; d_gene: TRBD1; j_gene: TRBJ1-5; v_gene: TRBV19; CDR3aa: CASAGTGDLYSNQPQHF; CDR3nt: TGTGCCAGTGCCGGGACAGGGGACCTCTATAGCAATCAGCCCCAGCATTTT
abundance: -; d_gene: -; j_gene: TRBJ1-6; v_gene: TRBV9; CDR3aa: CASSVTVTSPLHF; CDR3nt: TGTGCCAGCAGCGTGACAGTAACTTCACCCCTCCACTTT
abundance: few; d_gene: -; j_gene: TRBJ2-7; v_gene: TRBV5-6; CDR3aa: CASSLMVREQYF; CDR3nt: TGTGCCAGCAGCTTAATGGTGCGCGAGCAGTACTTC